This T cell receptor (beta chain) was found in a study of shared clonotypes between healthy human individuals. There are many counts of this clone. CDR3 length: 14 residues. Germline lookup yields CDR1 WNHNN and CDR2 SYGVQD (reference sequence). V shed 4 bases and J shed 1 base, with 7 bases lying between them. TCRdb's table, derived via immunoSEQ multiplex PCR, lists solely in-frame clones and lacks some. The sample shows roughly 640,000 clones, roughly 70% of them seen only once. The source of this sequence is a woman in her twenties or thirties in good health. Sequencing was carried out using memory CD4+ T cells sorted from blood. Subset defined: CD45RA-negative fraction. The rearrangement links TRBV10-1 to TRBJ2-2; D gene uncertain. CDR3 nucleotide sequence: TGCGCCAGCAGTGCGTTCGGGAACACCGGGGAGCTGTTTTTT. Protein product: CASSAFGNTGELFF.